This T cell receptor beta chain was profiled in a study of OX40 agonist ivuxolimab in advanced cancers. Germline V gene sequence: CDR1 MNHNS, CDR2 SASEGT. CDR3 length: 13 amino acids. V was pared by 3 bases and J by 7 bases, with 10 bases between. In the case of this clone: Different DNA sequences within this sample yield the same CDR3.

The protocol was immunoSEQ multiplex PCR, while the TCRdb copy is restricted to in-frame clones and leaves out a portion. The table has approximately 72,000 clones, about 86% seen once. The chain joins TRBV6-1 to TRBJ1-5; D remains ambiguous. This sequence originates from an adult with an advanced solid tumor such as melanoma, head and neck, liver or kidney cancer. Sequences were derived from CD4+ or CD8+ T cells sorted from blood, sampled in a trial of the OX40 agonist ivuxolimab. This chain's CDR3 is CASSELRRQPQHF. In DNA form, the CDR3 reads TGTGCCAGCAGTGAGTTGAGAAGGCAGCCCCAGCATTTT.